This T cell receptor beta chain originates from a study of cytomegalovirus exposure and HLA in healthy donors. Per the germline V gene, CDR1 is LGHNA and CDR2 is YSLEER. V was clipped by 0 bases and J by 13 bases, with 16 bases between them. The CDR3 has 14 amino acids. Primers for the PCR totalled 60 Vbeta and 13 Jbeta. Sequenced by immunoSEQ multiplex PCR; TCRdb stores in-frame clones only, minus some. The sample contains about 76,000 clones, 60% to 75% of which appear only once. V usage is TRBV4-3 and J usage is TRBJ2-1; D gene uncertain. This clonotype was obtained from a woman aged 40-49 years in good health and CMV-seropositive. Material: PBMCs. The CDR3 DNA sequence: TGCGCCAGCAGCCAAGAATCTCTCCGGTCCCCCCAGTTCTTC. Encoded protein: CASSQESLRSPQFF.